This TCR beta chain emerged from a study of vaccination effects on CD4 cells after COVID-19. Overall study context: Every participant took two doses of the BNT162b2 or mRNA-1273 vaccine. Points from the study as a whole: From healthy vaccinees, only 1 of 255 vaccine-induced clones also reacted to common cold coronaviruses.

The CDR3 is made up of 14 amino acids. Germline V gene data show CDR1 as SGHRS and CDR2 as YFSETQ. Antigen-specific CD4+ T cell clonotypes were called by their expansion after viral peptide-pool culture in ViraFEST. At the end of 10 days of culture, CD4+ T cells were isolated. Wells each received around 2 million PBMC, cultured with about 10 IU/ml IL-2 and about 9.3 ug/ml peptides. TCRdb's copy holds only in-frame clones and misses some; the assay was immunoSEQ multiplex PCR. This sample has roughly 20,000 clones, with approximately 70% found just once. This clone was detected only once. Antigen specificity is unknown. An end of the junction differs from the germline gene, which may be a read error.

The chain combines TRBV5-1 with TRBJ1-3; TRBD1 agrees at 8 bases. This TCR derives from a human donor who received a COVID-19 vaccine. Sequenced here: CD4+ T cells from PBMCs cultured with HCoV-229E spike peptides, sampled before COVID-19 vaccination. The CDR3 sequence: CASRLQGAGNTIYF. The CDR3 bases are TGCGCCAGCCGCTTACAGGGGGCTGGAAACACCATATATTTT.